Presented here are 19 T cell receptor beta chains from one specimen sequenced in a study of regulatory T cells in long-lasting Graves disease. With iRepertoire HTBI primers and Arm-PCR of CDR3 regions, TCR beta libraries were built. Each CDR3 protein gets one entry after TCRdb re-called the multiplex PCR reads with MiXCR. The data show about 660,000 distinct CDR3 sequences, about 32% seen once. Regarding time point: persistent/refractory GD, antithyroid drugs over 5 years with positive TRAb. The TCR library was prepared using RNA isolated from PBMCs. This specimen was peripheral blood mononuclear cells (PBMCs), taken when the disease was refractory, from a patient treated with antithyroid drugs. All receptors come from a female donor with Graves disease.

The CDR3 bases are TGTGCCAGCGATTCCAGGGGCAGTACTGAAGCTTTCTTT. It yields the protein CASDSRGSTEAFF. The rearrangement links TRBV19 to TRBJ1-1; perhaps TRBD1 as D (6 bases). The V end lost 9 bases, the J end lost 5 bases, and 16 bases lay between the germline ends. Germline assignment: CDR1 LNHDA and CDR2 SQIVND (reference sequence). The CDR3 has 13 residues.

At least ten counts were recorded for this clonotype. The chain carries TRBV2 and TRBJ2-7, with D maybe TRBD1 (5 bases). Deletions cut 1 base from V and 8 bases from J, with 12 bases between. The CDR3 is made up of 13 amino acids. Per the germline V gene, CDR1 is SNHLY and CDR2 is FYNNEI. CDR3 in amino acids: CASSEGGPRQQYF. CDR3 nucleotides: TGTGCCAGCAGTGAAGGGGGCCCACGTCAGCAGTACTTC.

With regard to this clonotype: The conserved closing phenylalanine or tryptophan is absent in this CDR3, likely reflecting a read error. The CDR3 coding sequence is TGTGCCAGCAGTTCTCTCGGGACAGGGAACACTGAAGCTTTCCTT. Translating gives CASSSLGTGNTEAFL. V is TRBV28 and J is TRBJ1-1, with 8 positions matching TRBD1. The CDR3 has 15 amino acids. Per the germline V gene, CDR1 is MDHEN and CDR2 is SYDVKM. The V gene end was trimmed by 4 bases and the J gene end by 1 base; junction bases not matched to a gene: 5.

The rearrangement joins TRBV20-1 to TRBJ1-6; D uncertain. The CDR3 is made up of 17 amino acids. V lost 0 bases and J 0 bases, leaving 12 bases between the germline ends. Germline CDR1 and CDR2: DFQATT and SNEGSKA (reference sequence). The CDR3 sequence: CSARDERASSYNSPLHF. The CDR3 region has the DNA TGCAGTGCTAGAGACGAGCGGGCCTCCTCCTATAATTCACCCCTCCACTTT.

V is TRBV9 and J is TRBJ2-7; TRBD1 agrees at 11 bases. V lost 3 bases and J lost 5; bases outside the gene matches: 7. The CDR3 contains 15 residues. Germline CDR1 and CDR2: SGDLS and YYNGEE. The CDR3 sequence: CASSGGGGQGDEQYF. CDR3 nucleotides: TGTGCCAGCAGCGGTGGGGGGGGACAGGGGGACGAGCAGTACTTC.

The chain links TRBV15 to TRBJ2-3; TRBD2 might be the D (6 bases). Trimming removed 5 bases from V and 0 bases from J, with 9 bases in between. The CDR3 is made up of 14 amino acids. Germline CDR1 LNHNV, CDR2 YYDKDF (reference sequence). The CDR3, as DNA: TGTGCCACCAGCGGCGGGGCTAGCACAGATACGCAGTATTTT. It specifies CATSGGASTDTQYF. The whole variable domain, remainder taken from reference TRBV15 and TRBJ2-3, is DAMVIQNPRYQVTQFGKPVTLSCSQTLNHNVMYWYQQKSSQAPKLLFHYYDKDFNNEADTPDNFQSRRPNTSFCFLDIRSPGLGDTAMYLCATSGGASTDTQYFGPGTRLTVL.

The chain employs TRBV6-1 and TRBJ1-5; the D gene is possibly TRBD1 (5 bases). The CDR3 length is 14 residues. Looked up from germline, CDR1 is MNHNS and CDR2 is SASEGT. V lost 10 bases and J 5 bases, leaving 18 bases between the germline ends. CDR3 nucleotides: TGTGCCACCAGGGAAGAGGCTCGTCATCAGCCCCAGCATTTT. It codes for CATREEARHQPQHF.

The chain joins TRBV6-2 or TRBV6-3 to TRBJ2-7; tentatively, D is TRBD2 (5 bases). Trimming left V 5 bases short and J 6 bases short, with 11 bases between. The germline V gene has CDR1 MNHEY and CDR2 SVGEGT. The CDR3 has 12 amino acids. The CDR3 loop is CASSDFAGEQYF. The CDR3, as DNA: TGTGCCAGCAGTGACTTCGCGGGCGAGCAGTACTTC.

The chain has TRBV7-3 and TRBJ1-2; possibly TRBD1 for D (6 bases). With 5 bases removed from V and 7 bases from J, the gap between germline ends came to 20 bases. CDR3 length: 15 amino acids. Germline V gene lookup returns CDR1 SGHTA and CDR2 FQGTGA. This CDR3 is CASSRGGPRGAGYTF. As DNA, the CDR3 is TGTGCCAGCAGCCGGGGGGGCCCCCGTGGGGCTGGCTACACCTTC. The whole variable domain, filled in from reference TRBV7-3 and TRBJ1-2, reads GAGVSQTPSNKVTEKGKYVELRCDPISGHTALYWYRQSLGQGPEFLIYFQGTGAADDSGLPNDRFFAVRPEGSVSTLKIQRTERGDSAVYLCASSRGGPRGAGYTFGSGTRLTVV.

The rearrangement joins TRBV24-1 to TRBJ1-5, with D possibly being TRBD1 (5 bases). V was shortened by 5 bases and J by 0 bases, with 10 bases between the two germline ends. This CDR3 has 15 residues. CDR1 is KGHDR and CDR2 is SFDVKD in the germline V gene. The DNA for the CDR3 is TGTGCCACCAGTGGGGGGGGAGATAGCAATCAGCCCCAGCATTTT. Translating gives CATSGGGDSNQPQHF.

This clonotype was observed at least ten times. The V and J genes are TRBV2 and TRBJ2-2; the D gene is possibly TRBD2 (5 bases). Germline-derived CDR1 and CDR2 are SNHLY and FYNNEI. Trimming cost V 6 bases and J 0 bases, with 8 bases left between them. This CDR3 has 14 amino acids. The CDR3 here is CASRNGANTGELFF. CDR3 nucleotide sequence: TGTGCCAGCAGAAACGGGGCGAACACCGGGGAGCTGTTTTTT.

Ten or more counts support this clonotype. The rearrangement uses TRBV12-3 or TRBV12-4 and TRBJ1-1; the match to TRBD1 covers 7 bases. This CDR3 has 14 residues. J was trimmed by 7 bases and V by 5 bases; bases with no gene match: 10. The CDR3 sequence: CASSRARGENEAFF. CDR3 bases: TGTGCCAGCAGTCGAGCCAGGGGGGAGAATGAAGCTTTCTTT.

The V and J genes are TRBV20-1 and TRBJ1-4, with D perhaps TRBD1 (6 bases). The CDR3 length is 14 residues. Per germline, CDR1 DFQATT and CDR2 SNEGSKA (reference sequence). V was pared by 6 bases and J by 5 bases, with 16 bases between. The CDR3: CSAPLTGSNEKLFF. In nucleotides, the CDR3 is TGCAGTGCCCCGCTGACAGGCTCGAATGAAAAACTGTTTTTT.

The chain links TRBV19 to TRBJ1-1; a weak D match, TRBD1 (5 bases). The CDR3 runs 13 residues. V was clipped by 7 bases and J by 3 bases, with 12 bases between them. Germline CDR1 and CDR2: LNHDA and SQIVND (reference sequence). The CDR3 reads CASTGRRDTEAFF. The DNA of the CDR3 is TGTGCCAGTACGGGGCGCAGGGACACTGAAGCTTTCTTT.

V and J are TRBV12-3 or TRBV12-4 and TRBJ2-7; D may be TRBD1 or TRBD2 (7 bases each). The CDR3 runs to 15 residues. Trimming cost V 6 bases and J 4 bases, with 19 bases left between them. The DNA for the CDR3 is TGTGCCAGCAGCCCCCCAGGGGGAGGGCCATACGAGCAGTACTTC. It specifies CASSPPGGGPYEQYF.

This clonotype was seen ten or more times. The chain carries TRBV6-5 and TRBJ1-2; the D is unclear. Trimming removed 0 bases from V and 4 bases from J, with 12 bases in between. The germline gives CDR1 MNHEY, CDR2 SVGAGI. The CDR3 extends over 15 amino acids. The CDR3 here is CASSYSFSSTYGYTF. The CDR3 DNA sequence: TGTGCCAGCAGTTACTCGTTCTCTTCGACCTATGGCTACACCTTC.

This clonotype was recorded at least ten times. CDR3 sequence (DNA): TGCAGTGCGCCATCCGGCGGGAGCAGGGAGACCCAGTACTTC. Its protein is CSAPSGGSRETQYF. This rearrangement joins TRBV20-1 to TRBJ2-5; 7 nucleotides line up with TRBD2. The CDR3 totals 14 residues. J gave up 5 bases and V 6 bases, and 12 bases lay outside the gene matches. CDR1 and CDR2 (germline): DFQATT, SNEGSKA (reference sequence).

Only a few counts were recorded for this clonotype. The V and J genes are TRBV5-1 and TRBJ1-6, with D unclear. Germline CDR1 is SGHRS and CDR2 is YFSETQ. The ends were cut back, 0 bases at V and 9 bases at J, with 13 bases in the middle. The CDR3 contains 15 residues. CDR3 protein: CASSLDPGMGSPLHF. Here the CDR3 DNA reads TGCGCCAGCAGCTTGGATCCGGGGATGGGTTCACCCCTCCACTTT.

This clonotype appeared a few times. The genes are TRBV28 and TRBJ1-2, with TRBD1 matching 8 bases. The V and J ends lost 6 bases and 4 bases, in that order; junction bases with no gene match: 7. Germline V lookup: CDR1 MDHEN, CDR2 SYDVKM. This CDR3 contains 14 residues. CDR3 coding DNA: TGTGCCAGCAGGGCTTGGACAGGGACCTATGGCTACACCTTC. This translates into CASRAWTGTYGYTF.